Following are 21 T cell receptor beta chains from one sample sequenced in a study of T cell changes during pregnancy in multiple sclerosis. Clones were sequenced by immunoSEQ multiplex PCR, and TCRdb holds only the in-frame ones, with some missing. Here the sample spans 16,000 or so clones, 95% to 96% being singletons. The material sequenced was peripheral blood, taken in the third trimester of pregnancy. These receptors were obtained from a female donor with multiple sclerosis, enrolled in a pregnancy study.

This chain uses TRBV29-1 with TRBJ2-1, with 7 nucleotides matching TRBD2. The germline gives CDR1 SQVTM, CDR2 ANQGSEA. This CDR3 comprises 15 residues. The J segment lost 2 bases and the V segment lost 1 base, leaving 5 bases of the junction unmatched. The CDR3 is CSVEGLAATYNEQFF. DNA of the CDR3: TGCAGCGTTGAAGGGCTAGCGGCCACCTACAATGAGCAGTTCTTC.

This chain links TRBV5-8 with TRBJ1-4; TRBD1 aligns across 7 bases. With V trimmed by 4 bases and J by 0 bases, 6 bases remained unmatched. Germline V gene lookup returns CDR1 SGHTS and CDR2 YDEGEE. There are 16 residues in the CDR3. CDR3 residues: CASSKGQRATNEKLFF. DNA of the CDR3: TGTGCCAGCAGCAAGGGACAGAGGGCAACTAATGAAAAACTGTTTTTT.

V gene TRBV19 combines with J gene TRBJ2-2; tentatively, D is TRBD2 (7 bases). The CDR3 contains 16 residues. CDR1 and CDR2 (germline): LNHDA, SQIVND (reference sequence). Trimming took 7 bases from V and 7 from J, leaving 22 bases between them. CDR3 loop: CASTLRGTTYGGELFF. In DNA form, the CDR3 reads TGTGCCAGTACCCTGAGGGGGACTACATATGGCGGGGAGCTGTTTTTT.

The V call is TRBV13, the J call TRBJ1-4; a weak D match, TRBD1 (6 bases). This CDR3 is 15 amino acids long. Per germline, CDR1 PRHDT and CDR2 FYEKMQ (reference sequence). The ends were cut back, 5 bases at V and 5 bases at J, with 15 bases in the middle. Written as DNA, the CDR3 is TGTGCCAGCAGCCCCTCCCCCACAGGGAATGAAAAACTGTTTTTT. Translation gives CASSPSPTGNEKLFF. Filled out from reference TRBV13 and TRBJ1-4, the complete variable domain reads AAGVIQSPRHLIKEKRETATLKCYPIPRHDTVYWYQQGPGQDPQFLISFYEKMQSDKGSIPDRFSAQQFSDYHSELNMSSLELGDSALYFCASSPSPTGNEKLFFGSGTQLSVL.

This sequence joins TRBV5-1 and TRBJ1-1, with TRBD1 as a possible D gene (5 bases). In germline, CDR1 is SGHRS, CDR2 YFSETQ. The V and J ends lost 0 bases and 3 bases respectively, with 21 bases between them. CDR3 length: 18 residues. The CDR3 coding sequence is TGCGCCAGCAGCTTGGGAAGCGGGGGGACGATAGGACACACTGAAGCTTTCTTT. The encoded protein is CASSLGSGGTIGHTEAFF.

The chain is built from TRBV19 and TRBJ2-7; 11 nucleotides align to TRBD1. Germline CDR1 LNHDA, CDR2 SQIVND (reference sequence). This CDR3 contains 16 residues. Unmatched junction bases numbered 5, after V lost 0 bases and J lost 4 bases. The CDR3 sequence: CASSIDGQGARYEQYF. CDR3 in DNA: TGTGCCAGTAGTATAGACGGACAGGGGGCCAGGTACGAGCAGTACTTC.

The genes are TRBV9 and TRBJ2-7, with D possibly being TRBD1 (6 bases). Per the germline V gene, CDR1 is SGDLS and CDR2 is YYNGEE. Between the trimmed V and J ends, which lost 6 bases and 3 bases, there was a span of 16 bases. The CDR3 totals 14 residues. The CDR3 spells CASNPGAASYEQYF. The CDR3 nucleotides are TGTGCCAGCAACCCAGGGGCAGCGAGCTACGAGCAGTACTTC.

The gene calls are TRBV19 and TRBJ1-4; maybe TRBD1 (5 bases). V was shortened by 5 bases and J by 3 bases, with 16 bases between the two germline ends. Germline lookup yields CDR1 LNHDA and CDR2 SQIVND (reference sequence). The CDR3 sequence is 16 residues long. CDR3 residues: CASSPRSGPSNEKLFF. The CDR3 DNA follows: TGTGCCAGTAGTCCGAGATCAGGGCCATCTAATGAAAAACTGTTTTTT. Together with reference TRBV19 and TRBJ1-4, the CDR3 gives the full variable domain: DGGITQSPKYLFRKEGQNVTLSCEQNLNHDAMYWYRQDPGQGLRLIYYSQIVNDFQKGDIAEGYSVSREKKESFPLTVTSAQKNPTAFYLCASSPRSGPSNEKLFFGSGTQLSVL.

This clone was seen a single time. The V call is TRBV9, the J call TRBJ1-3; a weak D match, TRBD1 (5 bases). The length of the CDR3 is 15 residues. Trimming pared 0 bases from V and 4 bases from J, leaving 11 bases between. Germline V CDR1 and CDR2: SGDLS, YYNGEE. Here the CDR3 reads CASSVGRGSGNTIYF. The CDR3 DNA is TGTGCCAGCAGCGTAGGGCGGGGGAGCGGAAACACCATATATTTT. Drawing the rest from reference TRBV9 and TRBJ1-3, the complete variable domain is DSGVTQTPKHLITATGQRVTLRCSPRSGDLSVYWYQQSLDQGLQFLIQYYNGEERAKGNILERFSAQQFPDLHSELNLSSLELGDSALYFCASSVGRGSGNTIYFGEGSWLTVV.

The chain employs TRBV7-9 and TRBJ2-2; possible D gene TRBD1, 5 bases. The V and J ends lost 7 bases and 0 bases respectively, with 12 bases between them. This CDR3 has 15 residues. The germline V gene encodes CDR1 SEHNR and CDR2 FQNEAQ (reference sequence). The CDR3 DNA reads TGTGCCAGCACCCTGGAACAGGCGAACACCGGGGAGCTGTTTTTT. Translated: CASTLEQANTGELFF.

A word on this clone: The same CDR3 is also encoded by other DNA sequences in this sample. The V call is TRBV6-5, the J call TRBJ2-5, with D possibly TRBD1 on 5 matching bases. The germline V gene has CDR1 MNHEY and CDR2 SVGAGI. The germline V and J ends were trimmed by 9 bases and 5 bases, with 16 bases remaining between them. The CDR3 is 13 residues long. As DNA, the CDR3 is TGTGCCAGTAGAAATACAGGTCCGGAGACCCAGTACTTC. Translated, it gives CASRNTGPETQYF.

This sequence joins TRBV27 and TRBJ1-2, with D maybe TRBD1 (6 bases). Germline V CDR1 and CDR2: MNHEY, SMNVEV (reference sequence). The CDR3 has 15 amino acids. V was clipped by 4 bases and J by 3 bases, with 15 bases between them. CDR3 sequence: CASSSHTGLDYGYTF. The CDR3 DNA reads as TGTGCCAGCAGTTCCCATACAGGGCTCGACTATGGCTACACCTTC.

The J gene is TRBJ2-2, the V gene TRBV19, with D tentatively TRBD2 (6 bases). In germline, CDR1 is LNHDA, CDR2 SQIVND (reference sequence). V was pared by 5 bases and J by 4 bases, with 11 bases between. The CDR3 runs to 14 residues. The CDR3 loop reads CASSRDFRTGELFF. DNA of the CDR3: TGTGCCAGTAGTCGGGACTTTCGCACCGGGGAGCTGTTTTTT.

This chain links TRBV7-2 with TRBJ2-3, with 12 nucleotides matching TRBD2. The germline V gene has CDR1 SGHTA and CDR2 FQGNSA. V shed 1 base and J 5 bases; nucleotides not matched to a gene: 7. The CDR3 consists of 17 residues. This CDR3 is CASSLELAGGPGDTQYF. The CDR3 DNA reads TGTGCCAGCAGCTTAGAGCTAGCGGGGGGGCCGGGAGATACGCAGTATTTT.

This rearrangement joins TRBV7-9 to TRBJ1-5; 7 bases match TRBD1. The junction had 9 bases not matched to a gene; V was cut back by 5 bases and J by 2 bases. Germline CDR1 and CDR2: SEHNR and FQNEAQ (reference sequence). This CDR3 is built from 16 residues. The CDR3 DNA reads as TGTGCCAGCAGCCCAGGGACACAGGGGCGCAATCAGCCCCAGCATTTT. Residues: CASSPGTQGRNQPQHF.

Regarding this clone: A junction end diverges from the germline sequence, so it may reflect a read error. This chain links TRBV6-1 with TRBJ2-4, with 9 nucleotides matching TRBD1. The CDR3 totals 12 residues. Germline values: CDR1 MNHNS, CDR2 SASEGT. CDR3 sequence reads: CASLGPGQGLHF. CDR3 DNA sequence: TGTGCCAGCCTTGGACCGGGACAGGGCCTACACTTC.

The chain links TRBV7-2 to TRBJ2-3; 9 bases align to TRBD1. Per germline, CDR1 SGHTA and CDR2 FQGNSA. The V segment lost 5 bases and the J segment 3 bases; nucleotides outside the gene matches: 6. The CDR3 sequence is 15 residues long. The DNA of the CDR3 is TGTGCCAGCAGCCGGGACAGGGTTGGAACAGATACGCAGTATTTT. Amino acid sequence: CASSRDRVGTDTQYF.

CDR3 sequence (DNA): TGTGCCAGTAGTATTAGGGGGTATCGGGCGGACGAGCAGTACTTC. As protein: CASSIRGYRADEQYF. V is TRBV19 and J is TRBJ2-7, with D possibly TRBD1 on 6 matching bases. The length of the CDR3 is 15 residues. V was trimmed by 3 bases and J by 5 bases, leaving 17 bases between them. Germline CDR1 is LNHDA and CDR2 is SQIVND (reference sequence).

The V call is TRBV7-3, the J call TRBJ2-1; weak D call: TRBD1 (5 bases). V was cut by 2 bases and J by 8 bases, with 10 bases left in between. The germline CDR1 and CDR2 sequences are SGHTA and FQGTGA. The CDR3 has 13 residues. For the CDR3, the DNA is TGTGCCAGCAGCTTACGATGGGGCGATGAGCAGTTCTTC. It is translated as CASSLRWGDEQFF.

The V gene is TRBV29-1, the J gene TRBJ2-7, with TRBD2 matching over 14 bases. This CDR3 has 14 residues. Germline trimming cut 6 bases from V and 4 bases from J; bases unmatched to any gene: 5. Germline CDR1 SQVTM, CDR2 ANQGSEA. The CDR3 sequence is CSVGGTSGSYEQYF. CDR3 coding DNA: TGCAGCGTCGGGGGGACTAGCGGGAGTTACGAGCAGTACTTC.

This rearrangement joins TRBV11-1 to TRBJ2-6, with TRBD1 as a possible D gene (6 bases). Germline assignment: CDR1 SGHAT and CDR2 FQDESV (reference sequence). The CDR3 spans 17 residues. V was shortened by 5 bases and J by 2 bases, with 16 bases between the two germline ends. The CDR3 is CASSTLTTGAGANVLTF. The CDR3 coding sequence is TGTGCCAGCAGCACCTTGACGACAGGAGCTGGGGCCAACGTCCTGACTTTC.